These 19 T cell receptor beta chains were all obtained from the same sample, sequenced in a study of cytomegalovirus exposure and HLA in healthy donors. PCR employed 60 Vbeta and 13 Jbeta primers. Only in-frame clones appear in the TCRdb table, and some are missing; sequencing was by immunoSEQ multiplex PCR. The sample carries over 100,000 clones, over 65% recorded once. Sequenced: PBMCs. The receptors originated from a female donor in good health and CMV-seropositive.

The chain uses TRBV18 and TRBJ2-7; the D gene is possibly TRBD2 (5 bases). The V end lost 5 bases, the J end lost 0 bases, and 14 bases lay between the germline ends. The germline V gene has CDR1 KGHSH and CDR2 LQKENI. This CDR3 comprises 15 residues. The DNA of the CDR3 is TGTGCCAGCTCATCCGAGGGCGTACCCTCCTACGAGCAGTACTTC. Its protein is CASSSEGVPSYEQYF.

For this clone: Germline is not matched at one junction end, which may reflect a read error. In nucleotides, the CDR3 is TGTGCCAGCTCTCCACAGGGGACTAATGAAAAACTGTTTTTT. It is translated as CASSPQGTNEKLFF. This chain links TRBV18 with TRBJ1-4; 7 nucleotides agree with TRBD1. In germline, CDR1 is KGHSH, CDR2 LQKENI. There are 14 residues in the CDR3.

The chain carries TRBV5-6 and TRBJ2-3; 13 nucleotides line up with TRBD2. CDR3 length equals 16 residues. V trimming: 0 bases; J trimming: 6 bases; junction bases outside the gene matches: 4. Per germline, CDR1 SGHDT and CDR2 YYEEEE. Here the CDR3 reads CASSLVGTSGDDTQYF. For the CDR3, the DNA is TGTGCCAGCAGCTTGGTTGGGACTAGCGGGGACGATACGCAGTATTTT.

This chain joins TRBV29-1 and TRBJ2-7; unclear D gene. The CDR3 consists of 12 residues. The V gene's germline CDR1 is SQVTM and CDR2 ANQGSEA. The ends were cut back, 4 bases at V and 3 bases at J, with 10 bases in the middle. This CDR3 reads CSVANSRYEQYF. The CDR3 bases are TGCAGCGTTGCGAACAGCCGCTACGAGCAGTACTTC.

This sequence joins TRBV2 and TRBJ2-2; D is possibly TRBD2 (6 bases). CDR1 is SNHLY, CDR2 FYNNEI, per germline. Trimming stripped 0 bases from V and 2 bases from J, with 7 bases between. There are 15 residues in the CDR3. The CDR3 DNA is TGTGCCAGCAGTGAAGCGGGGGGAAACACCGGGGAGCTGTTTTTT. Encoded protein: CASSEAGGNTGELFF.

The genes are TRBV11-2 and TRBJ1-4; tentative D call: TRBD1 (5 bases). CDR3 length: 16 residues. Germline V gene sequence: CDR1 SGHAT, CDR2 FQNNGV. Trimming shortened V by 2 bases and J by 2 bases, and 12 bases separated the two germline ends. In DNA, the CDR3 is TGTGCCAGCAGCTTACGTGTGGGGGGTACTAATGAAAAACTGTTTTTT. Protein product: CASSLRVGGTNEKLFF.

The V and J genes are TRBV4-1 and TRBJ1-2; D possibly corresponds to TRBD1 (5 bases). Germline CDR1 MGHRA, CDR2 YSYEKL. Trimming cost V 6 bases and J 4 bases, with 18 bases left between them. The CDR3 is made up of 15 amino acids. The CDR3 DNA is TGCGCCAGCAGACTACCTCCCCAGGGCCCCTATGGCTACACCTTC. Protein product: CASRLPPQGPYGYTF.

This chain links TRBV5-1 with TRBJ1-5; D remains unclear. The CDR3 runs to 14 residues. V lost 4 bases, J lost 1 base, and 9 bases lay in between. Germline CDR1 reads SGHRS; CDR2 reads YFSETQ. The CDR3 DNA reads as TGCGCCAGCAGCAAGGGAGGGAGCAATCAGCCCCAGCATTTT. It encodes CASSKGGSNQPQHF.

CDR3 in DNA: TGCGCCAGCAGCCCGGACAGGGGTGCTGGCTACACCTTC. This gives the protein CASSPDRGAGYTF. The chain couples TRBV5-1 to TRBJ1-2; TRBD1 matches 9 bases. This CDR3 comprises 13 residues. The V gene's germline CDR1 is SGHRS and CDR2 YFSETQ. Unmatched junction bases numbered 5, after V lost 4 bases and J lost 7 bases. Using reference TRBV5-1 and TRBJ1-2 for the parts outside the CDR3, the full variable domain is KAGVTQTPRYLIKTRGQQVTLSCSPISGHRSVSWYQQTPGQGLQFLFEYFSETQRNKGNFPGRFSGRQFSNSRSEMNVSTLELGDSALYLCASSPDRGAGYTFGSGTRLTVV.

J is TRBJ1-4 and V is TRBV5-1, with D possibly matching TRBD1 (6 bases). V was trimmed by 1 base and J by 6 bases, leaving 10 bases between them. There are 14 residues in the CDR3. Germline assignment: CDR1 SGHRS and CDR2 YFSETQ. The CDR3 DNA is TGCGCCAGCAGCTTGTTGGGGGCGGATGAAAAACTGTTTTTT. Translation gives CASSLLGADEKLFF.

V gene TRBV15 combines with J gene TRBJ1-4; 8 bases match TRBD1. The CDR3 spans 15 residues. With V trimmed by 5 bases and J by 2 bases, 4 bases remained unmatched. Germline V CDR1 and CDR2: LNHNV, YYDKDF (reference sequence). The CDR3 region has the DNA TGTGCCACCAGCGGACAGGGACCGACTAATGAAAAACTGTTTTTT. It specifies CATSGQGPTNEKLFF.

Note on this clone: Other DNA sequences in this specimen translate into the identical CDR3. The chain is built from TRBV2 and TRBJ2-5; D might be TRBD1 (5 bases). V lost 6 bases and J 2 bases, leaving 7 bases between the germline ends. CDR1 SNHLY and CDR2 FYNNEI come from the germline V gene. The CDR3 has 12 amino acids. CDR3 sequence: CASRDNQETQYF. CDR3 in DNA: TGTGCCAGCAGGGACAATCAAGAGACCCAGTACTTC.

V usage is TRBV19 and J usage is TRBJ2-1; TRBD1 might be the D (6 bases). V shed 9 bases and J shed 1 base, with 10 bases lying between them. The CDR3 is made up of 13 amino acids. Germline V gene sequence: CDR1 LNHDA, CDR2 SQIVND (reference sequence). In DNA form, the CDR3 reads TGTGCCAGCACAGGGTTGTCCTACAATGAGCAGTTCTTC. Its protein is CASTGLSYNEQFF.

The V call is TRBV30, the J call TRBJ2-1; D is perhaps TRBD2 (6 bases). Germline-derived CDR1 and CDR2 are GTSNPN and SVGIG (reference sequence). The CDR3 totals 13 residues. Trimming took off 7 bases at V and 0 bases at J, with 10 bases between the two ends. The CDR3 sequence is CAFSGSSYNEQFF. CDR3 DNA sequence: TGTGCCTTTAGCGGAAGCTCCTACAATGAGCAGTTCTTC.

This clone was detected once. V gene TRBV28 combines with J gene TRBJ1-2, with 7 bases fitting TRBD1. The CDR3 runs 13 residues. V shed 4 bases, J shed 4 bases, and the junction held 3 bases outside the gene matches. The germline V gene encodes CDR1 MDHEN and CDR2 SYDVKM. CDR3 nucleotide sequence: TGTGCCAGCAGTTCGACAGGGCCCTATGGCTACACCTTC. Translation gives CASSSTGPYGYTF.

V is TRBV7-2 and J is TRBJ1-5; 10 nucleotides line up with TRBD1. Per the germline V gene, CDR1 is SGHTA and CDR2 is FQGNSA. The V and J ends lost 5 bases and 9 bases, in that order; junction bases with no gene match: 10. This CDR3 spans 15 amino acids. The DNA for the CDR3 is TGTGCCAGCAGCCCAGGACAGGGGGGAGATCGGCCCCAGCATTTT. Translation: CASSPGQGGDRPQHF.

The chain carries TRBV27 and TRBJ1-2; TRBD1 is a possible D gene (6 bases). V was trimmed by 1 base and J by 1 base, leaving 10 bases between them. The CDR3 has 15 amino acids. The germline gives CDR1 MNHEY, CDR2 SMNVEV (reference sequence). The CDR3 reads CASSLWPRGNYGYTF. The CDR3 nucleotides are TGTGCCAGCAGTTTATGGCCCAGGGGTAACTATGGCTACACCTTC.

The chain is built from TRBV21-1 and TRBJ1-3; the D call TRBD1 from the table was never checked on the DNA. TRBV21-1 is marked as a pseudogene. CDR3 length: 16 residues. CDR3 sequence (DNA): TGTGCCAGCAGCGTAAGACAGGGAAACTCTGGAAACACCATATATTTT. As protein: CASSVRQGNSGNTIYF.

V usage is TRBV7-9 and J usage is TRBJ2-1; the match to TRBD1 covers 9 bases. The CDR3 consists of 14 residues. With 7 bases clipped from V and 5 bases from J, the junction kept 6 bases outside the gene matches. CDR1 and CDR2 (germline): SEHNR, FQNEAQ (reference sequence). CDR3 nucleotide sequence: TGTGCCAGCAACAAGGACAGGGGTAACAATGAGCAGTTCTTC. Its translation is CASNKDRGNNEQFF.